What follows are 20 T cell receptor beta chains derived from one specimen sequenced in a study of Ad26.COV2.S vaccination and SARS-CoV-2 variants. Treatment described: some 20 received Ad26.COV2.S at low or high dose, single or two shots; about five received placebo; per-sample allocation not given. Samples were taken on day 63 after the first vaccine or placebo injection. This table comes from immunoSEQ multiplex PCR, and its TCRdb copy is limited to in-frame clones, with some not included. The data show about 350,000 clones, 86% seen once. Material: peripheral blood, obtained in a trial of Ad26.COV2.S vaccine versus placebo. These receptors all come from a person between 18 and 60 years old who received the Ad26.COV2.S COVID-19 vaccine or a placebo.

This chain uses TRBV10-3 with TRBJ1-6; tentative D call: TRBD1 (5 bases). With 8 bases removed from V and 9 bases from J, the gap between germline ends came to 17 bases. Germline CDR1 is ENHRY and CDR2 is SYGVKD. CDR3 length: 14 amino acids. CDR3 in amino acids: CAIRQGLVGSPLHF. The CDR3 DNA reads TGTGCCATCCGCCAGGGCCTGGTCGGTTCACCCCTCCACTTT.

The CDR3 nucleotides are TGTGCCAGCAGGGGACAGGGGATTGAAAAACTGTTTTTT. Its translation is CASRGQGIEKLFF. This chain links TRBV2 with TRBJ1-4, with TRBD1 matching 10 bases. The CDR3 runs to 13 residues. Trimming at V came to 6 bases and at J to 7 bases, leaving 2 bases not matched to a gene. Germline CDR1 SNHLY, CDR2 FYNNEI. The complete variable domain, with remaining parts taken from reference TRBV2 and TRBJ1-4, reads EPEVTQTPSHQVTQMGQEVILRCVPISNHLYFYWYRQILGQKVEFLVSFYNNEISEKSEIFDDQFSVERPDGSNFTLKIRSTKLEDSAMYFCASRGQGIEKLFFGSGTQLSVL.

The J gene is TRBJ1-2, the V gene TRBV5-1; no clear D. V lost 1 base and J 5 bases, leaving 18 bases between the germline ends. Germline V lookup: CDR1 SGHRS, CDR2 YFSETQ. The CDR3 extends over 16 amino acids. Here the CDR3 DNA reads TGCGCCAGCAGCTTGACAGACCTAACTGCCGGGTATGGCTACACCTTC. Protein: CASSLTDLTAGYGYTF. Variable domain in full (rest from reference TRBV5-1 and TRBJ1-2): KAGVTQTPRYLIKTRGQQVTLSCSPISGHRSVSWYQQTPGQGLQFLFEYFSETQRNKGNFPGRFSGRQFSNSRSEMNVSTLELGDSALYLCASSLTDLTAGYGYTFGSGTRLTVV.

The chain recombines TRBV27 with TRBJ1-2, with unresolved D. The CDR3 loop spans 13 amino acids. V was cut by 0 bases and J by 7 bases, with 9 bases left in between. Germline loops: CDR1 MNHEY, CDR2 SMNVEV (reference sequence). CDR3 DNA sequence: TGTGCCAGCAGTTTATCCTCAGGTTCTGGCTACACCTTC. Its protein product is CASSLSSGSGYTF.

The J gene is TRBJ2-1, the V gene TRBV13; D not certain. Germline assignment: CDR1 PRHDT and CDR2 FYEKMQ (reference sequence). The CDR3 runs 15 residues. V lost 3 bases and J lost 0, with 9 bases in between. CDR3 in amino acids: CASSFYGISYNEQFF. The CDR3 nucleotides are TGTGCCAGCAGCTTCTACGGTATCTCCTACAATGAGCAGTTCTTC.

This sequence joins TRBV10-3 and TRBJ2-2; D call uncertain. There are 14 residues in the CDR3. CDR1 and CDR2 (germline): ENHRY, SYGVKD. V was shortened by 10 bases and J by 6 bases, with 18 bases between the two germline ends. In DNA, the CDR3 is TGTGCCACCGGTCGGCTCGAGACGGCCGGGGAGCTGTTTTTT. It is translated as CATGRLETAGELFF.

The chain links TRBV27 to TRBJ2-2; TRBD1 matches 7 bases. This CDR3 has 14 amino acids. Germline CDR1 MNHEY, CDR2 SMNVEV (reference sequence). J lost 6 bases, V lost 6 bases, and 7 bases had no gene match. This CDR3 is CASRLLTGSGELFF. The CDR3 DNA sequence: TGTGCCAGCAGACTGCTGACAGGGTCCGGGGAGCTGTTTTTT.

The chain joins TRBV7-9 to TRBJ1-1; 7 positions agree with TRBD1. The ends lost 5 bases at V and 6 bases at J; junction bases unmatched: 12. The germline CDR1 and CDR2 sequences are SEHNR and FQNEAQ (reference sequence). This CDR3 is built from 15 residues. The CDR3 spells CASSRDRRTMSEAFF. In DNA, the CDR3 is TGTGCCAGCAGCCGGGACAGACGAACAATGTCTGAAGCTTTCTTT.

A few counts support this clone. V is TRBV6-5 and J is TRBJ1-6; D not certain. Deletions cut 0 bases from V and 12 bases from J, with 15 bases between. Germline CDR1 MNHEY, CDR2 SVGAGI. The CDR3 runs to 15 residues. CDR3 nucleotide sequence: TGTGCCAGCAGTTACTCGGCCTTTGAACCGCGACCCCTCCACTTT. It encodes CASSYSAFEPRPLHF.

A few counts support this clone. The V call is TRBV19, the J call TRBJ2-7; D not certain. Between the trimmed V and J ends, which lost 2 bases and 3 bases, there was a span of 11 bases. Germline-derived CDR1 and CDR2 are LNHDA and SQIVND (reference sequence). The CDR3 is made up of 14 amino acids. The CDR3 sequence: CASSISTGFYEQYF. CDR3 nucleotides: TGTGCCAGTAGTATATCAACCGGATTCTACGAGCAGTACTTC.

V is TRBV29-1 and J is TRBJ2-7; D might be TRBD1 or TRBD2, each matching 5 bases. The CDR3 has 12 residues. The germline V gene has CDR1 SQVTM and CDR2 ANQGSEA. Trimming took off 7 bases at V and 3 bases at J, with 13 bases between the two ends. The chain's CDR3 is CSAGDGGYEQYF. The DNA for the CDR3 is TGCAGCGCCGGGGACGGAGGCTACGAGCAGTACTTC.

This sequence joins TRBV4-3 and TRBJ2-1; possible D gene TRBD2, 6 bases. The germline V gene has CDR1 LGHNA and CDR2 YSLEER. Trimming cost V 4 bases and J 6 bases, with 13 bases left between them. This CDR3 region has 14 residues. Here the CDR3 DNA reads TGCGCCAGCAGCCGACAACTAGCTTTCAATGAGCAGTTCTTC. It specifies CASSRQLAFNEQFF.

The CDR3 DNA follows: TGCGCCAGCAGCCAAGGACAGAGAGCCTACAATGAGCAGTTCTTC. It encodes CASSQGQRAYNEQFF. This chain links TRBV4-3 with TRBJ2-1, with D maybe TRBD1 (5 bases). This CDR3 region has 15 residues. Germline V gives CDR1 LGHNA, CDR2 YSLEER. V lost 1 base and J 2 bases, leaving 9 bases between the germline ends.

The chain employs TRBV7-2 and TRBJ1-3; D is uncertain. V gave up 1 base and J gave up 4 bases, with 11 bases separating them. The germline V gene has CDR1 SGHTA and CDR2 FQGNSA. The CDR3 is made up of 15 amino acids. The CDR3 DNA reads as TGTGCCAGCAGCTTAGGGACTGAGGACGGAAACACCATATATTTT. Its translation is CASSLGTEDGNTIYF.

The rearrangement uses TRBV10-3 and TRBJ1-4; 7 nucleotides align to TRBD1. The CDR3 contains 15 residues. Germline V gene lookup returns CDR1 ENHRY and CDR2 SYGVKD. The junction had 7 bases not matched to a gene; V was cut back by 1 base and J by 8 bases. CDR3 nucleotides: TGTGCCATCAGTGAGTTCGACAGGGATGCCGAAAAACTGTTTTTT. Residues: CAISEFDRDAEKLFF.

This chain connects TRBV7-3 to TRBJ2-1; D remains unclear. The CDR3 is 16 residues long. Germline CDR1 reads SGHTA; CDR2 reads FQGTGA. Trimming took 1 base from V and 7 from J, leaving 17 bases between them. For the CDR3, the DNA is TGTGCCAGCAGCTTAAATGGTCCGGCGGTAAAAAATGAGCAGTTCTTC. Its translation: CASSLNGPAVKNEQFF.

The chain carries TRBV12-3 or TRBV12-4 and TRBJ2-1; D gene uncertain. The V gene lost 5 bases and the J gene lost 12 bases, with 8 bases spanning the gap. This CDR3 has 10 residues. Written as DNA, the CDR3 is TGTGCCAGCAGTGGACCTAGGCAGTTCTTC. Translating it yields CASSGPRQFF.

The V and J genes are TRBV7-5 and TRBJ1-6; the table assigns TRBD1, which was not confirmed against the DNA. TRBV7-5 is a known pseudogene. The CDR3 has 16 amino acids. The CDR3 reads CVRSSRPGEGGSPLHF. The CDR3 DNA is TGTGTCAGAAGCTCCAGGCCAGGGGAAGGAGGTTCACCCCTCCACTTT.

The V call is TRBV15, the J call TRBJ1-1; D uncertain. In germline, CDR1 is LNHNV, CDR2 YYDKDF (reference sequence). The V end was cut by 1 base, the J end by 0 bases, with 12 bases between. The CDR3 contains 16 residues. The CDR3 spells CATSRARDSMNTEAFF. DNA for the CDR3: TGTGCCACCAGCAGAGCTAGGGATTCCATGAACACTGAAGCTTTCTTT.

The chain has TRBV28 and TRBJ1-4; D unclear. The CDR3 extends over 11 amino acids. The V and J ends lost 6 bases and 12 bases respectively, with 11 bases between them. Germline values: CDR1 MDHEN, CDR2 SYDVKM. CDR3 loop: CASRSEHELFF. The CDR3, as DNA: TGTGCCAGCAGGTCTGAACATGAACTGTTTTTT.